This T cell receptor beta chain emerged from a study of T-cell reconstitution after alpha-beta-depleted transplantation in children (dated by TCRdb to the mid-2010s). Regarding the research as a whole: T-cell immune reconstitution after TCRalphabeta/CD19-depleted allogeneic hematopoietic cell transplantation in children was quantitatively tracked in the study by means of TCR repertoire profiling.

The method was PCR. Sequencer: Illumina HiSeq 2500. To normalize quantification of the TCRbeta repertoire, the TCR libraries were built with molecular barcoding that relied on unique molecular identifiers. The public reads were reanalyzed by TCRdb: fastp trimming at Q25, MiXCR alignment, in-frame beta chains only. Every distinct CDR3 protein forms one entry, paired with its most common genes and DNA. The sample yields approximately 420,000 distinct CDR3 sequences; approximately 11% were counted once. Together, the top ten hold 4.5% to 6% of the sample. As regards this clonotype: The specificity of this receptor is unknown. Base qualities are missing; no much larger clone stands one base away.

Counted from cysteine to phenylalanine, this CDR3 has 16 amino acids. The only DNA kept is the CDR3, 48 bases in frame from the first base. The germline V gene (reference sequence) supplies CDR1 DFQATT and CDR2 SNEGSKA. V is shortened by 1 base, J by 6 bases, and the region joining them spans 16 bases. The sample consisted of PBMCs from the stem cell graft donor, taken from the stem cell graft. The source of this sequence is a human donor who donated a stem cell graft to a child with acute myeloid leukemia. This receptor chain uses TRBV20-1 and TRBJ1-6; the D gene is perhaps TRBD1, on 5 matching bases. The CDR3 protein is CSARGRGLEVNSPLHF. Here is the DNA: TGCAGTGCTAGAGGCCGGGGCCTCGAGGTTAATTCACCCCTCCACTTT.